This T cell receptor beta chain was profiled in a study of cytomegalovirus exposure and HLA in healthy donors. PCR primers comprised 60 Vbeta and 13 Jbeta primers. The data were produced by immunoSEQ multiplex PCR, yet TCRdb's version contains in-frame clones alone and is incomplete. The table shows 150,000 to 200,000 clones, with around 82% occurring only once. Study results and caveats: Some TCR beta chains (164 of them) were listed as cytomegalovirus-associated. In a later analysis, across HLA loci, associated TCR counts were highest for DRB1, lowest for HLA-C. V- and J-gene trimming of TCR beta was linked (in a later analysis) to a missense DCLRE1C variant. Under in vitro conditions, three CMV-associated chains were confirmed as specific for CMV antigens.

The CDR3 is made up of 15 amino acids. Looked up from germline, CDR1 is MNHEY and CDR2 is SMNVEV (reference sequence). Between the trimmed V and J ends, which lost 3 bases and 6 bases, there was a span of 16 bases. Note on this clone: The antigen is undetermined.

The sequence was obtained from a boy aged 10-17 years in good health and CMV-seronegative. Sequenced material: PBMCs. The J gene is TRBJ2-3, the V gene TRBV27; TRBD2 is a possible D gene (6 bases). CDR3 loop: CASSFLASSQDTQYF. The CDR3 nucleotides read TGTGCCAGCAGTTTTCTAGCGTCTTCACAGGATACGCAGTATTTT.